Presented here are 12 T cell receptor beta chains from one specimen sequenced in a study of a mutant IDH1 vaccine in newly diagnosed glioma. Their antigen targets remain unknown. Clones were read by immunoSEQ multiplex PCR, and TCRdb kept only the in-frame ones, dropping some. The table records tens of thousands of clones, around four fifths of them present only once. The sample's time point: week 47, end of study. The investigators gave 300 ug of mutant IDH1 20-mer peptide in each vaccine dose, together with topical imiquimod. The starting material was PBMCs, obtained from a glioma patient whose treatment included an IDH1 peptide vaccine. The receptors derive from a woman in her forties or fifties with glioma.

The V gene is TRBV6-6, the J gene TRBJ1-3; D not certain. Germline V gene sequence: CDR1 MNHNY, CDR2 SVGAGI (reference sequence). Trimming took off 5 bases at V and 4 bases at J, with 18 bases between the two ends. The CDR3 runs to 16 residues. The CDR3 loop reads CASSLSGLTFGNTIYF. CDR3 DNA: TGTGCCAGCAGTCTTTCTGGCCTTACCTTCGGAAACACCATATATTTT.

The chain joins TRBV29-1 to TRBJ1-3; D remains unclear. V gave up 7 bases and J gave up 2 bases, with 12 bases separating them. The V gene's germline CDR1 is SQVTM and CDR2 ANQGSEA. The CDR3 consists of 13 residues. The CDR3 bases are TGCAGCGCCGAAGGAGGAGCTGGAAACACCATATATTTT. Its protein is CSAEGGAGNTIYF.

This clone was picked up a small number of times. V usage is TRBV27 and J usage is TRBJ1-6; no firm D call. V dropped 2 bases and J dropped 0 bases, with 8 bases sitting between them. The CDR3 contains 16 residues. Germline CDR1 and CDR2: MNHEY and SMNVEV (reference sequence). The CDR3 sequence is CASSLSLSSYNSPLHF. The DNA of the CDR3 is TGTGCCAGCAGTTTAAGCCTCAGCTCCTATAATTCACCCCTCCACTTT.

J is TRBJ1-2 and V is TRBV5-1; 8 nucleotides agree with TRBD1. Trimming cost V 3 bases and J 1 base; bases outside gene matches: 5. The CDR3 consists of 15 residues. CDR1 is SGHRS, CDR2 YFSETQ, per germline. The DNA for the CDR3 is TGCGCCAGCAGCTCCGGACAGGGATTTAACTATGGCTACACCTTC. Its translation is CASSSGQGFNYGYTF.

The chain employs TRBV5-4 and TRBJ2-1; D gene unclear. From germline, CDR1 is SGHNT and CDR2 YYREEE (reference sequence). The CDR3 spans 13 residues. V dropped 3 bases and J dropped 11 bases, with 15 bases sitting between them. CDR3 sequence: CASSSKERKKQFF. The CDR3 nucleotides read TGTGCCAGCAGCTCCAAGGAACGGAAAAAGCAGTTCTTC.

V and J are TRBV7-9 and TRBJ2-7; a possible D gene is TRBD1 (6 bases). Germline assignment: CDR1 SEHNR and CDR2 FQNEAQ (reference sequence). This CDR3 contains 13 residues. V was clipped by 2 bases and J by 6 bases, with 11 bases between them. The CDR3 nucleotides read TGTGCCAGCAGCTTATTACAGGGTTCCGAGCAGTACTTC. Its protein is CASSLLQGSEQYF.

This clone was found a few times. The rearrangement joins TRBV30 to TRBJ1-6, with 9 bases identical to TRBD1. V lost 2 bases to trimming and J lost 6 bases; unmatched junction nucleotides: 5. The germline V gene has CDR1 GTSNPN and CDR2 SVGIG (reference sequence). The CDR3 has 15 amino acids. CDR3 bases: TGTGCCTGGAGTCAGACAGGGGGTTTTAATTCACCCCTCCACTTT. Protein product: CAWSQTGGFNSPLHF.

The rearrangement links TRBV5-6 to TRBJ2-7, with D possibly matching TRBD1 (6 bases). Germline CDR1 SGHDT, CDR2 YYEEEE. This CDR3 has 15 residues. V dropped 1 base and J dropped 4 bases, with 15 bases sitting between them. The CDR3 loop reads CASSLYISGHYEQYF. For the CDR3, the DNA is TGTGCCAGCAGCTTGTACATTTCGGGACATTACGAGCAGTACTTC.

The chain links TRBV28 to TRBJ1-1, with D uncertain. Trimming left V 5 bases short and J 1 base short, with 11 bases between. Per germline, CDR1 MDHEN and CDR2 SYDVKM. The CDR3 consists of 14 residues. This CDR3 reads CASSPPQRNTEAFF. Written as DNA, the CDR3 is TGTGCCAGCAGTCCCCCCCAGAGGAACACTGAAGCTTTCTTT.

V usage is TRBV6-5 and J usage is TRBJ2-1; unclear D gene. The germline gives CDR1 MNHEY, CDR2 SVGAGI. Trimming took off 8 bases at V and 4 bases at J, with 12 bases between the two ends. There are 13 residues in the CDR3. The CDR3 DNA reads TGTGCCAGCGCCAAGAGATTATACAATGAGCAGTTCTTC. Its protein product is CASAKRLYNEQFF.

V gene TRBV7-6 combines with J gene TRBJ1-5; the D is unclear. Trimming stripped 4 bases from V and 6 bases from J, with 13 bases between. Germline CDR1 is SGHVS and CDR2 is FNYEAQ. The CDR3 length is 14 residues. The CDR3 DNA sequence: TGTGCCAGCAGCTCCACCGTGTCTGGTCAGCCCCAGCATTTT. This codes for CASSSTVSGQPQHF.

The chain joins TRBV29-1 to TRBJ2-3; TRBD2 aligns across 8 bases. CDR1 is SQVTM, CDR2 ANQGSEA, per germline. The CDR3 has 13 residues. V lost 5 bases, J lost 3 bases, and 4 bases stayed unmatched. This CDR3 reads CSVSGGETDTQYF. The CDR3 nucleotides read TGCAGCGTTAGCGGGGGTGAGACAGATACGCAGTATTTT.